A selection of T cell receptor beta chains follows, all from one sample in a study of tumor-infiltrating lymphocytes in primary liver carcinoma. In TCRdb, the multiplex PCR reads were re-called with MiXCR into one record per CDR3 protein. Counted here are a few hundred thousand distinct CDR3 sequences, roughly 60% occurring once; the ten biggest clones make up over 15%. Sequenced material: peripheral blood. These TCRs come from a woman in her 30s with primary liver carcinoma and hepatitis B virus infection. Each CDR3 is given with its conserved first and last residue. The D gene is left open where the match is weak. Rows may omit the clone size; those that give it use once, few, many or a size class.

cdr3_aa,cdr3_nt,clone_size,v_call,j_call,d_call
CASSATGTVLGNEQFF,TGTGCCAGCAGCGCCACCGGGACAGTCCTGGGCAATGAGCAGTTCTTC,NA,TRBV11-3,TRBJ2-1,TRBD1
CASSKKDRDGPYEQYF,TGTGCCAGCAGTAAAAAGGACAGGGATGGGCCCTACGAGCAGTACTTC,NA,TRBV12-3/TRBV12-4,TRBJ2-7,TRBD1
CASRQGGNQPQHF,TGTGCCAGCAGGCAGGGTGGCAATCAGCCCCAGCATTTT,many,TRBV6-6,TRBJ1-5,NA
CASAIGTRGSFEQFF,TGTGCCAGCGCCATCGGGACAAGGGGTTCATTTGAGCAGTTCTTC,NA,TRBV12-3/TRBV12-4,TRBJ2-1,NA
CASSRPPLAGGQETQYF,TGTGCCAGCAGTAGGCCCCCACTAGCGGGAGGGCAAGAGACCCAGTACTTC,many,TRBV6-5,TRBJ2-5,TRBD2
CASRGDRGRNEQFF,TGTGCCAGCAGGGGGGACAGGGGACGTAATGAGCAGTTCTTC,NA,TRBV6-1,TRBJ2-1,TRBD1
CASNPAGVHEQYF,TGTGCCAGCAACCCAGCGGGAGTCCACGAGCAGTACTTC,few,TRBV7-9,TRBJ2-7,TRBD2
CASSYSVGGLSGNAIYF,TGTGCCAGCAGTTACTCGGTGGGGGGCCTCTCTGGAAACGCCATATATTTT,NA,TRBV6-5,TRBJ1-3,NA
CASSLAVRPSYEQYF,TGTGCCAGCAGCTTAGCGGTACGACCCTCCTATGAGCAGTACTTC,few,TRBV7-9,TRBJ2-7,NA
CASSLGLAGGSNEQFF,TGCGCCAGCAGCCTCGGACTAGCGGGAGGGTCCAATGAGCAGTTCTTC,NA,TRBV5-1,TRBJ2-1,TRBD2
CASSLVGTGFYEQYF,TGTGCCAGCAGCTTAGTGGGGACAGGGTTCTACGAGCAGTACTTC,many,TRBV11-2,TRBJ2-7,TRBD1
CASSQAFEASGRTEQFF,TGTGCCAGCAGCCAAGCGTTTGAGGCTAGCGGGAGGACTGAGCAGTTCTTC,NA,TRBV7-9,TRBJ2-1,TRBD2
CASSPTGFPVGIVGYTF,TGTGCCAGCAGCCCCACGGGCTTCCCGGTGGGAATAGTAGGTTACACCTTC,NA,TRBV7-9,TRBJ1-2,NA
CASSFGRGRTGANVLTF,TGTGCCAGCAGTTTCGGGAGGGGGAGAACTGGGGCCAACGTCCTGACTTTC,few,TRBV28,TRBJ2-6,TRBD2
CASSLTGAVTNTQYF,TGTGCCAGCAGCTTAACAGGGGCCGTCACAAATACGCAGTATTTT,NA,TRBV7-6,TRBJ2-3,TRBD1
CASRAPRGHYGYTF,TGTGCCAGCAGGGCCCCCCGGGGCCACTATGGCTACACCTTC,NA,TRBV6-5,TRBJ1-2,NA
CASSQDLGQSQHF,TGTGCCAGCAGCCAAGATCTGGGGCAGTCCCAGCATTTT,NA,TRBV14,TRBJ1-5,NA
CASSPKTGENELYF,TGTGCCAGCAGCCCGAAGACAGGGGAAAACGAGCTGTACTTC,NA,TRBV7-9,TRBJ2-7,TRBD1
CSVDLSGGETQYF,TGCAGCGTTGACCTTTCGGGGGGGGAGACCCAGTACTTC,few,TRBV29-1,TRBJ2-5,TRBD2
CASSAGLAGTDTQYF,TGTGCCAGCAGCGCGGGACTAGCGGGCACAGATACGCAGTATTTT,NA,TRBV7-3,TRBJ2-3,TRBD2
CASSLDSTGTGGYTF,TGTGCCAGCAGCTTAGATAGTACTGGGACGGGGGGCTACACCTTC,NA,TRBV11-2,TRBJ1-2,NA
CSASRGRTDTQYF,TGCAGCGCGTCCAGGGGGCGTACAGATACGCAGTATTTT,few,TRBV29-1,TRBJ2-3,TRBD1
CASSPTSVSPYSDTQYF,TGTGCCAGCAGTCCGACTAGCGTGAGCCCTTACTCAGATACGCAGTATTTT,NA,TRBV28,TRBJ2-3,TRBD2
CAGSLTGAGELFF,TGTGCCGGCAGCCTGACAGGGGCCGGGGAGCTGTTTTTT,NA,TRBV6-2/TRBV6-3,TRBJ2-2,TRBD1
CATRGTANQPQHF,TGTGCCACAAGGGGTACCGCAAATCAGCCCCAGCATTTT,once,TRBV6-1,TRBJ1-5,NA
CATWGGDEQFF,TGTGCCACCTGGGGCGGCGATGAGCAGTTCTTC,NA,TRBV25-1,TRBJ2-1,NA
CASSLFRAAGETQYF,TGTGCCAGCAGTTTATTTCGTGCGGCCGGGGAGACCCAGTACTTC,NA,TRBV11-2,TRBJ2-5,NA
CASEYSPGQNTEAFF,TGTGCCAGCGAGTATTCTCCGGGACAGAACACTGAAGCTTTCTTT,NA,TRBV12-3/TRBV12-4,TRBJ1-1,NA
CASSWDREETQYF,TGCGCCAGCAGCTGGGACAGGGAAGAGACCCAGTACTTC,NA,TRBV5-1,TRBJ2-5,TRBD1
CTSSLGWQGGYTF,TGTACCAGCAGTTTAGGATGGCAGGGGGGCTACACCTTC,NA,TRBV12-3/TRBV12-4,TRBJ1-2,NA
CASSLKRDTYQPQHF,TGTGCCAGCAGTTTAAAGCGGGACACCTATCAGCCCCAGCATTTT,NA,TRBV12-3/TRBV12-4,TRBJ1-5,NA
CASSYAGYNEQFF,TGTGCCAGCAGTTACGCCGGCTACAATGAGCAGTTCTTC,NA,TRBV6-2/TRBV6-3,TRBJ2-1,NA
CASSLDRVAAYEQYF,TGTGCCAGCAGCTTAGATAGGGTAGCGGCCTACGAGCAGTACTTC,many,TRBV11-2,TRBJ2-7,NA
CASSLAGTDTQYF,TGTGCCAGCAGCTTAGCCGGCACAGATACGCAGTATTTT,many,TRBV11-2,TRBJ2-3,NA
CASSLNAGEQFF,TGTGCCAGCAGCTTAAACGCCGGTGAGCAGTTCTTC,many,TRBV11-3,TRBJ2-1,NA
CASRRGTGGGASEKLFF,TGTGCCAGCAGAAGAGGGACAGGGGGAGGAGCGAGTGAAAAACTGTTTTTT,few,TRBV12-3/TRBV12-4,TRBJ1-4,TRBD1
CAWSVPRGRNTEAFF,TGTGCCTGGAGTGTACCGCGTGGGAGGAACACTGAAGCTTTCTTT,few,TRBV30,TRBJ1-1,NA
CASSPLRRGEKLFF,TGTGCCAGCAGTCCTCTCCGGAGGGGGGAAAAACTGTTTTTT,NA,TRBV28,TRBJ1-4,NA
CASSSKAIGDGTQYF,TGTGCCAGCAGTTCAAAAGCGATAGGGGACGGTACGCAGTATTTT,NA,TRBV28,TRBJ2-3,NA
CASSPLGRENTEAFF,TGTGCCAGCAGTCCCTTGGGGAGGGAGAACACTGAAGCTTTCTTT,NA,TRBV28,TRBJ1-1,NA